These 2 T cell receptor beta chains originate from one sample sequenced in a study of breast tumors, draining lymph nodes, adjacent tissues. TCRdb used MiXCR to reprocess the multiplex PCR reads, holding one entry per CDR3 protein. The sample records about 180,000 distinct CDR3 sequences, about 33% being singletons. Samples came from axillary lymph nodes draining the breast cancer. Specimen: axillary lymph node tissue. These receptors originate from a female donor with breast cancer. Some clones in this sample may be carry-over from other donors' samples.

This clonotype appeared many times. The J gene is TRBJ2-7, the V gene TRBV11-3; D is unresolved. This CDR3 is 15 amino acids long. V dropped 4 bases and J dropped 7 bases, with 20 bases sitting between them. Germline V lookup: CDR1 SGHNT, CDR2 YENEEA. This chain's CDR3 is CASSYHSATLEEQYF. CDR3 coding DNA: TGTGCCAGCAGCTACCACAGTGCCACACTTGAAGAGCAGTACTTC.

The rearrangement joins TRBV11-2 to TRBJ2-5, with D tentatively TRBD1 (6 bases). Trimming pared 0 bases from V and 4 bases from J, leaving 12 bases between. The CDR3 sequence is 15 residues long. Germline V gene data show CDR1 as SGHAT and CDR2 as FQNNGV. The CDR3 DNA is TGTGCCAGCAGCTTAGAGGCTGGGGGCCCAGAGACCCAGTACTTC. Protein product: CASSLEAGGPETQYF.